The rows below give T cell receptor beta chains drawn from one sample of a study of blood T cell repertoires in COVID-19. Clones were sequenced by immunoSEQ multiplex PCR, and TCRdb holds only the in-frame ones, with some missing. The table has approximately 82,000 clones, about 89% seen once. The sample consisted of PBMCs or T cells enriched from blood (not recorded which). Source of these receptors: a woman between 50 and 59 years old with acute COVID-19. The CDR3 runs from the conserved cysteine through the conserved F or W. Fields, in order: J gene, D gene, V gene, CDR3 length, CDR3 protein. D genes are given only for firm matches.

J gene: TRBJ1-2; D gene: .; V gene: TRBV7-9; CDR3 length: 14; CDR3 protein: CASSLVNMNYGYTF
J gene: TRBJ1-1; D gene: TRBD1; V gene: TRBV11-2; CDR3 length: 13; CDR3 protein: CASSSSVGQEAFF
J gene: TRBJ2-1; D gene: TRBD2; V gene: TRBV19; CDR3 length: 17; CDR3 protein: CASSIWGSGRGHNEQFF
J gene: TRBJ1-1; D gene: .; V gene: TRBV19; CDR3 length: 13; CDR3 protein: CASSMGGSTEAFF
J gene: TRBJ2-3; D gene: .; V gene: TRBV16; CDR3 length: 15; CDR3 protein: CASSQSEGVADTQYF
J gene: TRBJ1-4; D gene: TRBD1; V gene: TRBV19; CDR3 length: 13; CDR3 protein: CASSTGVDEKLFF
J gene: TRBJ2-1; D gene: TRBD2; V gene: TRBV7-3; CDR3 length: 16; CDR3 protein: CASSSGLAGAYNEQFF
J gene: TRBJ2-1; D gene: TRBD1; V gene: TRBV19; CDR3 length: 16; CDR3 protein: CASMGIGQGLNVEQFF
J gene: TRBJ1-2; D gene: TRBD1; V gene: TRBV24-1; CDR3 length: 15; CDR3 protein: CATSDRQGANYGYTF
J gene: TRBJ1-2; D gene: TRBD1; V gene: TRBV4-2; CDR3 length: 15; CDR3 protein: CASSLGRTGNYGYTF
J gene: TRBJ2-3; D gene: TRBD2; V gene: TRBV3-1/TRBV3-2; CDR3 length: 16; CDR3 protein: CASSFRPGLATDTQYF
J gene: TRBJ2-3; D gene: .; V gene: TRBV24-1; CDR3 length: 14; CDR3 protein: CATAPRARTDTQYF
J gene: TRBJ2-1; D gene: TRBD2; V gene: TRBV24-1; CDR3 length: 18; CDR3 protein: CATSDPKTASGSNNEQFF
J gene: TRBJ1-3; D gene: .; V gene: TRBV7-6; CDR3 length: 12; CDR3 protein: CASSLVGDTIYF
J gene: TRBJ2-1; D gene: TRBD2; V gene: TRBV19; CDR3 length: 16; CDR3 protein: CASSGGGTSGRDEQFF
J gene: TRBJ2-1; D gene: TRBD2; V gene: TRBV7-9; CDR3 length: 14; CDR3 protein: CASNMMGGSHEQFF
J gene: TRBJ2-6; D gene: TRBD1; V gene: TRBV5-1; CDR3 length: 17; CDR3 protein: CASRSTGGSFGANVLTF
J gene: TRBJ1-1; D gene: TRBD1; V gene: TRBV3-1/TRBV3-2; CDR3 length: 15; CDR3 protein: CASSQGDRVGTEAFF